This T cell receptor beta chain came from a study of type 1 regulatory T cells. As for the study in general: T-allo10 is an in vitro-generated, Tr1-enriched CD4 T cell product specific for alloantigen. General study results and limits: Compared with non-type 1 regulatory T cells, type 1 regulatory T cells showed a more restricted TCR repertoire.

This clonotype was counted between two and nine times. The antigen is undetermined. TCRdb recomputed calls from the reads with MiXCR, one row per CDR3 protein. The sample yields approximately 77,000 distinct CDR3 sequences, around 20% seen once. The TCR comes from a human donor in good health. Material: cultured type 1 regulatory T (Tr1) cells, either the whole culture or a sorted fraction (not recorded which).

For the CDR3, the DNA is TGTGCCTGGAGCGGCGGCCGGGCGGCTTTCTTT. Protein product: CAWSGGRAAFF. The chain is built from TRBV30 and TRBJ1-1; the D is unclear. The germline V gene encodes CDR1 GTSNPN and CDR2 SVGIG (reference sequence). The CDR3 runs to 11 residues. V lost 3 bases and J 11 bases, leaving 13 bases between the germline ends.